The rows below give T cell receptor beta chains drawn from one sample of a study of T cell responses to AZD1222 COVID-19 vaccine. Profiled with immunoSEQ multiplex PCR; TCRdb holds only in-frame clones, not every one. The sample contains roughly 100,000 clones, roughly 88% of which appear only once. The sequenced sample was peripheral blood, obtained on day 0 of AZD1222 vaccination. The receptors were sampled from an adult in good health. The CDR3 runs from the conserved cysteine through the conserved F or W. The order of the fields is clone size, D gene, J gene, V gene, CDR3 protein, CDR3 DNA. A D gene is named only where the DNA matches it firmly. Expanded clones get a size class; other rows say once, few or many, or leave the size out.

>.|.|TRBJ1-2|TRBV28
CASSPVTGGLNYGYTF
TGTGCCAGCAGCCCCGTGACAGGCGGACTAAACTATGGCTACACCTTC
>few|.|TRBJ1-1|TRBV7-9
CAISGQMNTEAFF
TGTGCCATCAGTGGACAGATGAACACTGAAGCTTTCTTT
>.|.|TRBJ2-3|TRBV5-1
CASSLRTTRTDTQYF
TGCGCCAGCAGCTTGAGGACTACCCGCACAGATACGCAGTATTTT
>.|.|TRBJ1-3|TRBV3-1/TRBV3-2
CASSQAELGGTIYF
TGTGCCAGCAGCCAAGCGGAACTGGGAGGCACCATATATTTT
>.|.|TRBJ2-7|TRBV10-3
CAISEAIYEQYF
TGTGCCATCAGTGAGGCTATCTACGAGCAGTACTTC
>once|.|TRBJ2-7|TRBV7-2
CASSRITATEQYF
TGTGCCAGCAGCCGAATCACAGCGACGGAGCAGTACTTC
>.|.|TRBJ1-4|TRBV5-4
CASRDWTKGTEKLFF
TGTGCCAGCAGGGATTGGACAAAGGGAACCGAAAAACTGTTTTTT
>.|TRBD1|TRBJ2-5|TRBV18
CASSPGTGFEKTQYF
TGTGCCAGCTCACCCGGGACAGGTTTTGAAAAGACCCAGTACTTC
>.|.|TRBJ2-2|TRBV7-9
CASSLARTLNTGELFF
TGTGCCAGCAGCTTAGCTCGGACACTTAACACCGGGGAGCTGTTTTTT
>.|TRBD1|TRBJ2-7|TRBV27
CASSGIRDRGSEQYF
TGTGCCAGCAGCGGAATCCGGGACAGGGGTTCCGAGCAGTACTTC
>.|.|TRBJ1-3|TRBV6-1
CASSENQPHSGNTIYF
TGTGCCAGCAGTGAGAACCAACCCCACTCTGGAAACACCATATATTTT
>.|.|TRBJ2-2|TRBV6-2/TRBV6-3
CASSLSWAGELFF
TGTGCCAGCAGCCTGTCCTGGGCCGGGGAGCTGTTTTTT
>.|TRBD1|TRBJ1-2|TRBV9
CASSPGTGDSGYTF
TGTGCCAGCAGCCCCGGGACAGGGGATAGTGGCTACACCTTC
>.|TRBD1|TRBJ1-1|TRBV29-1
CSGELDRGTEAFF
TGCAGCGGTGAATTAGACAGGGGAACTGAAGCTTTCTTT
>few|.|TRBJ2-4|TRBV15
CATSRDLSPRDIQYF
TGTGCCACCAGCAGAGATCTGAGCCCGAGGGACATTCAGTACTTC
>.|.|TRBJ1-3|TRBV12-5
CASGLVLGQRNTIYF
TGTGCTAGTGGTTTGGTACTTGGACAGCGAAACACCATATATTTT
>.|TRBD2|TRBJ2-7|TRBV6-2/TRBV6-3
CASSPPPSGRIYEQYF
TGTGCCAGCAGTCCGCCACCTAGCGGGAGAATCTACGAGCAGTACTTC
>.|TRBD1|TRBJ2-5|TRBV14
CASSPSGGPGTQYF
TGTGCCAGCAGCCCCTCAGGGGGCCCTGGGACCCAGTACTTC
>.|.|TRBJ2-1|TRBV6-5
CASSRGLNNEQFF
TGTGCCAGCAGTCGCGGACTGAACAATGAGCAGTTCTTC
>once|.|TRBJ2-7|TRBV5-1
CASSPTGPTFYEQYF
TGCGCCAGCAGCCCGACAGGCCCGACCTTCTACGAGCAGTACTTC
>once|.|TRBJ2-1|TRBV5-6
CASTGGNGRSNEQFF
TGTGCCAGCACCGGTGGGAACGGTCGGTCCAATGAGCAGTTCTTC
>.|TRBD1|TRBJ1-1|TRBV6-1
CASSGDREAFF
TGTGCCAGCAGTGGGGACAGGGAAGCTTTCTTT
>.|.|TRBJ1-5|TRBV10-2
CASRQGRNSNQPQHF
TGCGCCAGCAGGCAGGGACGGAATAGCAATCAGCCCCAGCATTTT
>few|.|TRBJ2-6|TRBV14
CASSPVGRGAGANVLTF
TGTGCCAGCAGCCCTGTCGGTCGAGGTGCTGGGGCCAACGTCCTGACTTTC
>.|TRBD2|TRBJ2-7|TRBV6-5
CASRVGTTYEQYF
TGTGCCAGCAGAGTCGGGACTACATACGAGCAGTACTTC
>.|.|TRBJ2-5|TRBV4-1
CASSQDGGLQETQYF
TGCGCCAGCAGCCAAGATGGGGGCCTCCAAGAGACCCAGTACTTC
>once|.|TRBJ1-1|TRBV18
CASSPRETEAFF
TGTGCCAGCTCACCCCGGGAGACTGAAGCTTTCTTT
>.|.|TRBJ2-2|TRBV24-1
CATSDLGTYTGELFF
TGTGCCACCAGTGATTTGGGCACCTACACCGGGGAGCTGTTTTTT
>.|.|TRBJ2-7|TRBV7-6
CASSYNKEQYF
TGTGCCAGCAGTTACAATAAGGAGCAGTACTTC
>.|.|TRBJ2-1|TRBV4-3
CASSQEGTPSHNEQFF
TGCGCCAGCAGCCAAGAAGGTACTCCTAGCCACAATGAGCAGTTCTTC
>.|TRBD1|TRBJ1-1|TRBV28
CASSPTGVSTEAFF
TGTGCCAGCAGTCCCACAGGGGTTAGCACTGAAGCTTTCTTT
>.|.|TRBJ1-2|TRBV7-2
CASSHSGTGLLGYTF
TGTGCCAGCAGCCACTCCGGGACGGGACTATTAGGCTACACCTTC
>.|.|TRBJ1-6|TRBV5-1
CASSSARDDLPYNSPLHF
TGCGCCAGCAGCTCCGCGCGGGACGACCTCCCCTATAATTCACCCCTCCACTTT
>.|.|TRBJ1-6|TRBV3-1/TRBV3-2
CASRAGSSPLHF
TGTGCCAGCAGAGCAGGGTCTTCACCCCTCCACTTT
>few|.|TRBJ1-2|TRBV7-2
CASSLQGSYGYTF
TGTGCCAGCAGCTTACAGGGATCCTATGGCTACACCTTC
>.|TRBD1|TRBJ1-4|TRBV30
CAWSGQGAGSNEKLFF
TGTGCCTGGAGTGGGCAGGGGGCCGGAAGTAATGAAAAACTGTTTTTT
>.|TRBD1|TRBJ2-7|TRBV3-1/TRBV3-2
CASSQTGWEQYF
TGTGCCAGCAGCCAGACAGGGTGGGAGCAGTACTTC
>.|TRBD1|TRBJ2-7|TRBV11-3
CASSLNRDRTYEQYF
TGTGCCAGCAGCTTAAATCGGGACAGAACCTACGAGCAGTACTTC
>.|.|TRBJ1-3|TRBV12-3/TRBV12-4
CASSLGAGNTIYF
TGTGCCAGCAGTTTAGGAGCTGGAAACACCATATATTTT
>.|TRBD2|TRBJ2-1|TRBV28
CASSGLAGNNEQFF
TGTGCCAGCAGCGGACTAGCGGGTAACAATGAGCAGTTCTTC
>.|TRBD1|TRBJ1-2|TRBV19
CASSIAGTGGGYTF
TGTGCCAGTAGTATAGCCGGGACAGGAGGGGGCTACACCTTC
>.|.|TRBJ2-1|TRBV10-1
CASSGGGEAYNEQFF
TGCGCCAGCAGTGGTGGAGGGGAGGCCTACAATGAGCAGTTCTTC
>few|.|TRBJ2-7|TRBV21-1
CASSNLIRDRVEQYF
TGTGCCAGCAGCAACCTAATCCGGGATCGTGTCGAGCAGTACTTC
>.|TRBD1|TRBJ2-1|TRBV6-1
CASSGFRQGSYNEQFF
TGTGCCAGCAGTGGGTTCAGACAGGGCTCCTACAATGAGCAGTTCTTC
>.|.|TRBJ2-5|TRBV7-9
CASSLIAETQYF
TGTGCCAGCAGCTTGATCGCAGAGACCCAGTACTTC
>.|.|TRBJ2-7|TRBV14
CATRGQYF
TGTGCCACTCGGGGGCAGTACTTC
>.|TRBD2|TRBJ2-1|TRBV7-8
CASSLRDYWYNEQFF
TGTGCCAGCAGCTTACGGGACTACTGGTACAATGAGCAGTTCTTC
>few|TRBD1|TRBJ2-1|TRBV7-9
CASSGLGQGAFYREQFF
TGTGCCAGCAGCGGGCTGGGACAGGGGGCGTTTTACCGTGAGCAGTTCTTC
>.|.|TRBJ2-7|TRBV5-1
CASRSRENSYEQYF
TGCGCCAGCAGATCAAGGGAAAACTCCTACGAGCAGTACTTC
>.|.|TRBJ2-1|TRBV9
CASSVGAQGAYNEQFF
TGTGCCAGCAGCGTAGGGGCACAGGGAGCCTATAATGAGCAGTTCTTC
>.|.|TRBJ1-6|TRBV27
CASSLLGYNSPLHF
TGTGCCAGCAGTTTATTGGGGTACAATTCACCCCTCCACTTT
>.|.|TRBJ1-5|TRBV6-1
CASSEYAASNQPQHF
TGTGCCAGCAGTGAATATGCAGCTAGCAATCAGCCCCAGCATTTT
>.|.|TRBJ1-3|TRBV27
CASSLSTGYTIYF
TGTGCCAGCAGTTTAAGCACAGGATACACCATATATTTT
>.|TRBD1|TRBJ1-1|TRBV19
CASSYYGTGPNTEAFF
TGTGCCAGTAGTTACTATGGGACAGGACCGAACACTGAAGCTTTCTTT
>.|TRBD1|TRBJ2-7|TRBV18
CASSPPWTGGSYEQYF
TGTGCCAGCTCACCGCCGTGGACAGGGGGGTCCTACGAGCAGTACTTC
>.|.|TRBJ1-1|TRBV6-5
CASRRQDTEAFF
TGTGCCAGCAGGCGACAGGACACTGAAGCTTTCTTT
>.|.|TRBJ2-7|TRBV12-3/TRBV12-4
CASGRGTYEQYF
TGTGCCAGCGGACGGGGGACCTACGAGCAGTACTTC
>.|.|TRBJ1-1|TRBV7-2
CASSPLGQTEAFF
TGTGCCAGCAGCCCCCTTGGACAGACTGAAGCTTTCTTT
>once|TRBD1|TRBJ1-2|TRBV9
CASSVDPGGDDGYTF
TGTGCCAGCAGCGTAGATCCAGGGGGGGACGATGGCTACACCTTC